The next 5 T cell receptor beta chains were all read from a single sample in a study of blood T cell repertoires in COVID-19. Clones were sequenced by immunoSEQ multiplex PCR, and TCRdb holds only the in-frame ones, with some missing. The table records fewer than 250,000 clones, 70% to 90% of them present only once. Source material: PBMCs or T cells enriched from blood (not recorded which). The receptors shown here come from a woman aged 45 to 65 with acute COVID-19.

The chain links TRBV27 to TRBJ1-2, with D possibly matching TRBD1 (6 bases). The CDR3 length is 13 residues. Trimming left V 6 bases short and J 2 bases short, with 10 bases between. The germline CDR1 and CDR2 sequences are MNHEY and SMNVEV (reference sequence). DNA for the CDR3: TGTGCCAGCAGATATACAGGGAACTATGGCTACACCTTC. Its translation is CASRYTGNYGYTF.

This clone was seen just once. The genes are TRBV3-1 (or the pseudogene TRBV3-2) and TRBJ2-1; 7 bases are shared with TRBD2. J gave up 0 bases and V 3 bases, and 8 bases lay outside the gene matches. The V gene's germline CDR1 is LGHDT and CDR2 YNNKEL (reference sequence). The CDR3 contains 17 residues. CDR3 residues: CASSQKWLADSYNEQFF. In DNA, the CDR3 is TGTGCCAGCAGCCAGAAATGGCTAGCGGACTCCTACAATGAGCAGTTCTTC.

The gene calls are TRBV7-9 and TRBJ1-4; maybe TRBD1 (6 bases). V gave up 2 bases and J gave up 7 bases, with 11 bases separating them. Germline loops: CDR1 SEHNR, CDR2 FQNEAQ (reference sequence). This CDR3 contains 14 residues. Here the CDR3 reads CASSLTGTGEKLFF. CDR3 DNA: TGTGCCAGCAGCTTAACAGGGACGGGTGAAAAACTGTTTTTT.

The chain employs TRBV13 and TRBJ2-3; 7 nucleotides line up with TRBD1. V lost 4 bases and J lost 1; bases outside the gene matches: 8. CDR1 is PRHDT and CDR2 is FYEKMQ in the germline V gene (reference sequence). CDR3 size: 16 residues. The DNA for the CDR3 is TGTGCCAGCAGCTCGGCCCGGGACAGTCGCACAGATACGCAGTATTTT. Protein sequence: CASSSARDSRTDTQYF.

The chain uses TRBV11-2 and TRBJ2-7, with 7 bases identical to TRBD1. V was pared by 5 bases and J by 6 bases, with 13 bases of the junction left unmatched. The germline CDR1 and CDR2 sequences are SGHAT and FQNNGV. CDR3 length: 15 amino acids. CDR3 residues: CASSRAADRRSEQYF. In DNA form, the CDR3 reads TGTGCCAGCAGCCGAGCGGCGGACAGGAGGAGCGAGCAGTACTTC.